Shown below are 10 T cell receptor beta chains from a single sample sequenced in a study of control samples from healthy donors and cancer patients (dated by TCRdb to about 2020). The method was the immunoSEQ multiplex PCR assay. The table comes from immuneACCESS by way of TCRdb, which keeps in-frame sequences with V and J called. Part of the clones is missing from these tables; in studies checked, under half for an unresolved V gene and the rest for unknown reasons. The sample data list 200,000 or so clones, and roughly nine tenths of these were observed just once. The ten largest clones capture approximately 2% of the sample. The sequencing input was blood. These receptors originate from a man under 40 in good health.

V is TRBV7-8 and J is TRBJ1-1; a weak D match, TRBD1 (5 bases). Trimming pared 5 bases from V and 1 base from J, leaving 8 bases between. Germline lookup yields CDR1 SGHVS and CDR2 FQNEAQ. The CDR3 is 13 amino acids. This CDR3 reads CASSLGQNTEAFF. DNA for the CDR3: TGTGCCAGCAGCCTAGGACAGAACACTGAAGCTTTCTTT.

The DNA for the CDR3 is TGTGCCAGCTCGGTTGCCAATGAGCAGTTCTTC. Translating gives CASSVANEQFF. This chain connects TRBV18 to TRBJ2-1; D not certain. The CDR3 is made up of 11 amino acids. The germline V and J ends were trimmed by 6 bases and 6 bases, with 6 bases remaining between them. Germline V gene data show CDR1 as KGHSH and CDR2 as LQKENI.

This chain links TRBV19 with TRBJ1-4; D gene uncertain. Between the trimmed V and J ends, which lost 4 bases and 0 bases, there was a span of 15 bases. The CDR3 spans 17 residues. Per the germline V gene, CDR1 is LNHDA and CDR2 is SQIVND (reference sequence). The CDR3, as DNA: TGTGCCAGTAGTACCGCCCTTCGGACTTCAACTAATGAAAAACTGTTTTTT. Encoded protein: CASSTALRTSTNEKLFF.

The V and J genes are TRBV4-1 and TRBJ2-7; perhaps TRBD1 as D (5 bases). CDR1 and CDR2 (germline): MGHRA, YSYEKL. This CDR3 comprises 14 residues. V was cut by 1 base and J by 5 bases, with 12 bases left in between. The CDR3 spells CASSQVKQENEQYF. In nucleotides, the CDR3 is TGCGCCAGCAGCCAAGTAAAACAGGAGAACGAGCAGTACTTC.

CDR3 region: CASSYIGEAYGYTF. The CDR3 DNA follows: TGTGCCAGCAGTTACATCGGGGAAGCCTATGGCTACACCTTC. V gene TRBV6-2 or TRBV6-3 combines with J gene TRBJ1-2; D is unresolved. CDR1 is MNHEY, CDR2 SVGEGT, per germline. The CDR3 totals 14 residues. V was pared by 2 bases and J by 4 bases, with 11 bases between.

The J gene is TRBJ1-4, the V gene TRBV5-1, with a weak D call TRBD1 (5 bases). The CDR3 is made up of 15 amino acids. V gave up 0 bases and J gave up 2 bases, with 8 bases separating them. CDR1 is SGHRS and CDR2 is YFSETQ in the germline V gene. CDR3 amino acids: CASSLAGMTNEKLFF. As DNA, the CDR3 is TGCGCCAGCAGCTTGGCAGGGATGACTAATGAAAAACTGTTTTTT.

The V call is TRBV19, the J call TRBJ1-1; no definite D call. Trimming removed 0 bases from V and 5 bases from J, with 16 bases in between. In germline, CDR1 is LNHDA, CDR2 SQIVND (reference sequence). The CDR3 has 16 residues. The CDR3 region has the DNA TGTGCCAGTAGTATAGATCCGCCGAGCGGCTATACTGAAGCTTTCTTT. Its translation: CASSIDPPSGYTEAFF.

The V gene is TRBV30, the J gene TRBJ1-2, with 7 bases fitting TRBD1. CDR3 length: 15 residues. After removal of 0 bases from V and 4 bases from J, the junction contained 8 bases not matched to a gene. Germline loops: CDR1 GTSNPN, CDR2 SVGIG (reference sequence). This chain's CDR3 is CAWSVPGGGVYGYTF. For the CDR3, the DNA is TGTGCCTGGAGTGTACCAGGGGGGGGAGTCTATGGCTACACCTTC. The whole variable domain, filled in from reference TRBV30 and TRBJ1-2, reads SQTIHQWPATLVQPVGSPLSLECTVEGTSNPNLYWYRQAAGRGLQLLFYSVGIGQISSEVPQNLSASRPQDRQFILSSKKLLLSDSGFYLCAWSVPGGGVYGYTFGSGTRLTVV.

This chain uses TRBV11-2 with TRBJ2-7, with a tentative D call TRBD2 (6 bases). From germline, CDR1 is SGHAT and CDR2 FQNNGV. With 5 bases removed from V and 6 bases from J, the gap between germline ends came to 11 bases. The CDR3 length is 12 residues. The chain's CDR3 is CASSAASVEQYF. The CDR3 DNA sequence: TGTGCCAGCAGCGCCGCTAGCGTCGAGCAGTACTTC.

The CDR3 region has the DNA TGTGCCAGTAGTATACGGGGGATCGGCAATCAGCCCCAGCATTTT. This codes for CASSIRGIGNQPQHF. The chain is built from TRBV19 and TRBJ1-5, with D maybe TRBD1 (5 bases). Deletions cut 2 bases from V and 2 bases from J, with 10 bases between. The CDR3 is made up of 15 amino acids. Germline V CDR1 and CDR2: LNHDA, SQIVND (reference sequence).